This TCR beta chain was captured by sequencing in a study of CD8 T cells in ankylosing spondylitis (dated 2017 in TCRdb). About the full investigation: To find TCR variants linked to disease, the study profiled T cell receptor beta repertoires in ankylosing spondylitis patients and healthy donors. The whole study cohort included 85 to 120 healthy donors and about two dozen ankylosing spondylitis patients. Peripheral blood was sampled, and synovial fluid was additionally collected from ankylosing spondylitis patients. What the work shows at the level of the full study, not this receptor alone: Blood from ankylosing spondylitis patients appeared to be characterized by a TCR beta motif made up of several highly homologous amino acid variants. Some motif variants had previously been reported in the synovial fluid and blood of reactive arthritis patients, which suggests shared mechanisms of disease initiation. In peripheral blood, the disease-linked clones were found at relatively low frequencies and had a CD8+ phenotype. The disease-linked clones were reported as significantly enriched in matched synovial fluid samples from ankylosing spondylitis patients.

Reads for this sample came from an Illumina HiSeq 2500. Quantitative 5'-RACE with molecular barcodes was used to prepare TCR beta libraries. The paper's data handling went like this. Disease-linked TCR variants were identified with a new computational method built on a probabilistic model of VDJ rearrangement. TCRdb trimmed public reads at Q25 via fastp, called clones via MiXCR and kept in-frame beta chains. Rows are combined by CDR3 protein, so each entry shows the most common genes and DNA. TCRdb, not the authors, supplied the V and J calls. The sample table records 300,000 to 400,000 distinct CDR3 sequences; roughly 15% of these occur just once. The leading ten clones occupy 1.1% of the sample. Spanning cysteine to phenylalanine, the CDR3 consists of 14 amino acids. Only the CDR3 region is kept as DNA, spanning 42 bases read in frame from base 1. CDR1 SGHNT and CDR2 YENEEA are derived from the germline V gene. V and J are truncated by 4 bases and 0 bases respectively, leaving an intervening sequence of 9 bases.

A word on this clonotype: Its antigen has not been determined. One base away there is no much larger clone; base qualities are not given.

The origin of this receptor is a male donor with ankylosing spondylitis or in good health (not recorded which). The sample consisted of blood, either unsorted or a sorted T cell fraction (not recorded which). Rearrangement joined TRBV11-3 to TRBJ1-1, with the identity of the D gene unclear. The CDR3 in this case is CASSSRGVNTEAFF. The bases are TGTGCCAGCAGCTCGCGCGGAGTGAACACTGAAGCTTTCTTT.